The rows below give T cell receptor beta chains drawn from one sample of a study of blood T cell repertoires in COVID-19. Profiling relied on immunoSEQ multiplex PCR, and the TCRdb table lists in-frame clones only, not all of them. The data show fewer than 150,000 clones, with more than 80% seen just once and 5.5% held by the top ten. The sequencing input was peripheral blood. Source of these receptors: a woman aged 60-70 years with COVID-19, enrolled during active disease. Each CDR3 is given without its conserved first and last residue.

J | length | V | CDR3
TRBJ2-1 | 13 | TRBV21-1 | ASSAQRQAACGQF
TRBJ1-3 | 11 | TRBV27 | ASADRTGNTIY
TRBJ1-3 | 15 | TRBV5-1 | ASSLEPDRGSGNTIY
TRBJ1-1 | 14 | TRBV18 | ASSPPGEFMNTEAF
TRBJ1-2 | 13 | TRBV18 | ASSPRRVDYYGYT
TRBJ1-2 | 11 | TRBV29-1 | SVEGHAPYGYT
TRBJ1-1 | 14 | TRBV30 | AWSAHKQDRYTEAF
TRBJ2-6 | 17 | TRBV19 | ASRATGVLRTSGANVLT
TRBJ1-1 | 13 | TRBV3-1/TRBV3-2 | ASSQAAGQNTEAF
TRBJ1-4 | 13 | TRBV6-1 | ASSELGQGIEKLF
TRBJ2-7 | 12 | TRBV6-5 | ASSYSRDAYEQY
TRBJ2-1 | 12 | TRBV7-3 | ASSPTASYNEQF
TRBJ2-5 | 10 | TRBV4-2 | ASSLRPGTQY
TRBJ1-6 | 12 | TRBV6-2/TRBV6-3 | ASSRSSPQSPLH
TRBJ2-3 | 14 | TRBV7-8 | ASSFVRGWGTDTQY
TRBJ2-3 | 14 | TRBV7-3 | ASSATGGGYTDTQY
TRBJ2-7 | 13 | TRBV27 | ASSHGLPSSYEQY
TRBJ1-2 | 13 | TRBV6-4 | ASSDSGTGGYGYT
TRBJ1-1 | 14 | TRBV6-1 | ASSEALKSRNTEAF
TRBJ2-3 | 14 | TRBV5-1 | ASSRGQGAWTDTQY
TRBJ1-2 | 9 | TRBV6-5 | ASSQGKGYT
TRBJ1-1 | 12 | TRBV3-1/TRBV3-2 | ASTQTGGGTEAF
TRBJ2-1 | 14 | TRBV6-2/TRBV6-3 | ASSYSRGPIRNEQF
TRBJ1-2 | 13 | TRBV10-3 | AISESKGALGGYT
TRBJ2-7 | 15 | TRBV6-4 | ASSDGRDNILSYEQY
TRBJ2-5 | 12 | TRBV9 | ASSVRDSEETQY
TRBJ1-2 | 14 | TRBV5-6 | ASSLAMNKANYGYT
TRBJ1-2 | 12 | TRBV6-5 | ASRAGVSFYGYT
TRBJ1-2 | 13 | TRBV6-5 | ASSSLGRKNYGYT
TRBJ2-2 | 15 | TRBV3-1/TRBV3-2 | ASRRTSGGARTGELF
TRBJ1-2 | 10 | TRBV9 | ASSASGYGYT
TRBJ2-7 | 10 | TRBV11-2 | ASSSQGYEQY
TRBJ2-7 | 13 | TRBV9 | ASSVGGQGSIEQY
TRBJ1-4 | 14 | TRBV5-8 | ASSWGRTGAKEKLF
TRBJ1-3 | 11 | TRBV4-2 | ASSPAGRNTIY
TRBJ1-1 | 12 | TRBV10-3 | AISMGEGNTEAF
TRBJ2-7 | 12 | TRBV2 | ASSGLAGAYEQY
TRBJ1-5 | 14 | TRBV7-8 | ASSLAGAGGNQPQH
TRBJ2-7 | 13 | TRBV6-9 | ASSSSGHPSYEQY
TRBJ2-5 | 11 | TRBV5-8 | ASSRTSGETQY
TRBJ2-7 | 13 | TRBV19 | ASSKGLAGAYEQY
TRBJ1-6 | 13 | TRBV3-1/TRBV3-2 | ASSARDRGNSPLH
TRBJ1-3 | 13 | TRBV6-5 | ASRSRGGSGNTIY
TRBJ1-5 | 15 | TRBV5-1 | ASSLPAGIVSNQPQH
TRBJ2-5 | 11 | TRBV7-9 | ASSLSGKETQY
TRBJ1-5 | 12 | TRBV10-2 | ASSVGTSNQPQH
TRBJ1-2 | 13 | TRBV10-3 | AISGDIIANYGYT
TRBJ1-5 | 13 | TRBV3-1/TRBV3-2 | ASSQGGQGDQPQH
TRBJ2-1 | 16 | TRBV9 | ASSPHGSGGAHNNEQF
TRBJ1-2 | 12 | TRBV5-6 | ASSLRDRAYGYT
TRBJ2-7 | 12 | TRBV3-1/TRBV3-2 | ASSPQQGFREQY
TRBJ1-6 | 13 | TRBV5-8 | ASSLVHSLNSPLH
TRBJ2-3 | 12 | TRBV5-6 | ASSSGQGTDTQY
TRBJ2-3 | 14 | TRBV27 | ASSYSRRDRGHTQY
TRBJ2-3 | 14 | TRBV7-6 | ASSSGHALSTDTQY
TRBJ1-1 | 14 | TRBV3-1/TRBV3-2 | ASSIIGDTAGTEAF
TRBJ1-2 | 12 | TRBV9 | ASSPGGTNYGYT
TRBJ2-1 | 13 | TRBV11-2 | ASRQRGGDHNEQF
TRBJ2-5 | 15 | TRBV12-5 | ARGLGGTGGEQETQY
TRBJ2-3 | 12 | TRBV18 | ASSLGLGTDTQY